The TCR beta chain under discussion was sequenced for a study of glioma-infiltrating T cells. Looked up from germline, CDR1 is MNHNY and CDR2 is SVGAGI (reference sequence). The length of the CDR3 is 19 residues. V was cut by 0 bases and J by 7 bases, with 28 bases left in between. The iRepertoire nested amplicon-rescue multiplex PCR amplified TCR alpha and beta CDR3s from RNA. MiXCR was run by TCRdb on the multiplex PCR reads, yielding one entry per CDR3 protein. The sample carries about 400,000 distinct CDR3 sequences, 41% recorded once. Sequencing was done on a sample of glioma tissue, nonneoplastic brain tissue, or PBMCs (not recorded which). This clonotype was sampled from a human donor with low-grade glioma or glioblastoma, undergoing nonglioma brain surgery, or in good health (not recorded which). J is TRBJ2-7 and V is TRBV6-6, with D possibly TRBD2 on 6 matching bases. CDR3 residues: CASSYSHLARTTRPEEQYF. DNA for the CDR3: TGTGCCAGCAGTTACTCACACTTAGCACGGACTACAAGACCTGAGGAGCAGTACTTC.